Listed below are T cell receptor beta chains from one sample, sequenced in a study of siplizumab effects on memory and regulatory T cells. Clones were read by immunoSEQ multiplex PCR, and TCRdb kept only the in-frame ones, dropping some. The sample shows tens of thousands of clones, about 92% of them seen only once. Sequencing was carried out using CD8+ T cells sorted from blood. The receptors here all came from a human donor in good health. Each CDR3 is given with its conserved first and last residue. The D gene is left open where the match is weak. Clone size is shown for a subset of rows, as once, few, many or a class of expanded clone.

size,J,D,V,CDR3,DNA
.,TRBJ2-3,.,TRBV4-1,CASSQEGTLTDTQYF,TGCGCCAGCAGCCAAGAAGGCACTCTCACAGATACGCAGTATTTT
.,TRBJ2-5,.,TRBV27,CASSPMGRDVAQYF,TGTGCCAGCAGCCCTATGGGCAGGGATGTGGCCCAGTACTTC
.,TRBJ1-2,.,TRBV7-8,CASSFYRGSDYGYTF,TGTGCCAGCAGCTTTTATCGCGGGTCAGACTATGGCTACACCTTC
.,TRBJ1-2,.,TRBV11-2,CASSLAAGTYGYTF,TGTGCCAGCAGCCTGGCGGCAGGAACCTATGGCTACACCTTC
.,TRBJ2-3,.,TRBV28,CASSPPPHREGTDTQYF,TGTGCCAGCAGTCCACCCCCCCACAGGGAAGGCACAGATACGCAGTATTTT
.,TRBJ2-7,.,TRBV30,CAWSVGYEQYF,TGTGCCTGGAGTGTAGGGTACGAGCAGTACTTC
.,TRBJ1-1,.,TRBV4-3,CASSQDWNSMNTEAFF,TGCGCCAGCAGCCAAGATTGGAACAGCATGAACACTGAAGCTTTCTTT
.,TRBJ2-7,.,TRBV4-1,CVSSQEIPAVNLLYEQYF,TGCGTCAGCAGCCAAGAGATCCCGGCGGTAAACCTACTCTACGAGCAGTACTTC
.,TRBJ2-5,TRBD2,TRBV28,CASSFSLAVQETQYF,TGTGCCAGCAGTTTTTCCCTAGCGGTCCAAGAGACCCAGTACTTC
.,TRBJ2-3,.,TRBV6-1,CASSDGESDTQYF,TGTGCCAGCAGTGACGGGGAGTCAGATACGCAGTATTTT
.,TRBJ2-5,.,TRBV5-1,CASSSHRGETQYF,TGCGCCAGCAGCTCTCACCGAGGGGAGACCCAGTACTTC
.,TRBJ2-7,TRBD1,TRBV7-3,CASSMDRGVEQYF,TGTGCCAGCAGCATGGACAGGGGGGTCGAGCAGTACTTC
.,TRBJ1-1,TRBD1,TRBV19,CASSPHPGQGEIRFNTEAFF,TGTGCCAGTAGTCCCCACCCGGGACAGGGGGAAATTAGGTTCAACACTGAAGCTTTCTTT
.,TRBJ2-1,.,TRBV27,CASIGLAYNEQFF,TGTGCCAGCATAGGCTTAGCGTACAATGAGCAGTTCTTC
.,TRBJ2-1,.,TRBV7-9,CASSISFNEQFF,TGTGCCAGCAGCATCAGTTTCAATGAGCAGTTCTTC
once,TRBJ2-7,.,TRBV7-8,CASSLVPDGPSEQYF,TGTGCCAGCAGCTTAGTTCCCGACGGACCTTCGGAGCAGTACTTC
.,TRBJ1-5,TRBD1,TRBV2,CASSEEDRASNQPQHF,TGTGCCAGCAGTGAAGAAGACAGGGCGAGCAATCAGCCCCAGCATTTT
once,TRBJ2-7,TRBD1,TRBV2,CASSEQPQGAGGEQYF,TGTGCCAGCAGTGAACAGCCCCAGGGGGCTGGGGGCGAGCAGTACTTC
.,TRBJ2-5,TRBD1,TRBV4-3,CASSETGFQETQYF,TGCGCCAGCAGCGAGACAGGGTTTCAAGAGACCCAGTACTTC
.,TRBJ1-1,.,TRBV7-9,CASSLVEVPEAFF,TGTGCCAGCAGCTTAGTGGAGGTACCTGAAGCTTTCTTT
.,TRBJ2-6,.,TRBV10-2,CASSESSGANVLTF,TGCGCCAGCAGTGAATCCTCTGGGGCCAACGTCCTGACTTTC
.,TRBJ2-1,.,TRBV7-2,CASSQISSYNEQFF,TGTGCCAGCAGCCAAATAAGCTCCTACAATGAGCAGTTCTTC
.,TRBJ2-1,TRBD2,TRBV9,CASSVDGGSSYNEQFF,TGTGCCAGCAGCGTAGACGGCGGGAGCTCCTACAATGAGCAGTTCTTC
.,TRBJ2-1,.,TRBV2,CASGKGQSSYNEQFF,TGTGCCAGCGGAAAAGGACAGTCCTCCTACAATGAGCAGTTCTTC
.,TRBJ1-4,.,TRBV6-1,CASSGSGTSNEKLFF,TGTGCCAGCAGTGGGTCTGGGACATCGAATGAAAAACTGTTTTTT
few,TRBJ1-5,.,TRBV4-1,CASSHRNSNQPQHF,TGCGCCAGCAGCCACAGGAATAGCAATCAGCCCCAGCATTTT
.,TRBJ2-7,TRBD2,TRBV13,CASSQTGLAAYEQYF,TGTGCCAGCAGCCAGACGGGGCTAGCGGCCTACGAGCAGTACTTC
.,TRBJ2-5,.,TRBV9,CASSGGESETQYF,TGTGCCAGCAGCGGAGGGGAATCGGAGACCCAGTACTTC
.,TRBJ1-1,TRBD1,TRBV28,CASSLPSTQGGLGAFF,TGTGCCAGCAGCTTACCTAGTACACAGGGGGGTTTAGGAGCTTTCTTT
.,TRBJ2-3,TRBD1,TRBV28,CASSLGTGGVTDTQYF,TGTGCCAGCAGTTTGGGGACAGGGGGCGTCACAGATACGCAGTATTTT
.,TRBJ2-1,TRBD1,TRBV7-8,CASSLVDRVFNEQFF,TGTGCCAGCAGCTTAGTGGACAGGGTCTTCAATGAGCAGTTCTTC
.,TRBJ1-2,.,TRBV28,CATARVLGGYGYTF,TGTGCCACTGCCAGGGTTTTGGGAGGGTATGGCTACACCTTC
medium-sized,TRBJ2-7,TRBD1,TRBV7-9,CASSPGQVNSYEQYF,TGTGCCAGCAGCCCCGGACAGGTGAACTCCTACGAGCAGTACTTC
.,TRBJ1-5,.,TRBV15,CATSSGGSNQPQHF,TGTGCCACCAGCAGCGGCGGTAGCAATCAGCCCCAGCATTTT
once,TRBJ2-1,TRBD1,TRBV7-9,CASSSPGQGHNEQFF,TGTGCCAGCAGCTCGCCGGGACAGGGACACAATGAGCAGTTCTTC
.,TRBJ2-1,.,TRBV2,CASTSVQGTLANEQFF,TGTGCCAGCACAAGCGTACAGGGAACCCTCGCAAATGAGCAGTTCTTC
once,TRBJ2-1,.,TRBV12-5,CASALAATYNEQFF,TGTGCTAGTGCCCTTGCGGCGACCTACAATGAGCAGTTCTTC
.,TRBJ2-7,.,TRBV30,CAWHRVYEQYF,TGTGCCTGGCACAGGGTCTACGAGCAGTACTTC
.,TRBJ2-5,TRBD1,TRBV15,CATGATMGDRAQETQYF,TGTGCCACCGGGGCCACAATGGGGGACAGGGCACAAGAGACCCAGTACTTC
.,TRBJ1-6,.,TRBV15,CATSRENSPLHF,TGTGCCACCAGCAGAGAGAATTCACCCCTCCACTTT
.,TRBJ1-5,TRBD1,TRBV6-5,CASSFGTEPQHF,TGTGCCAGCAGTTTCGGGACAGAGCCCCAGCATTTT
.,TRBJ2-2,.,TRBV7-3,CASSLTTGDGELFF,TGTGCCAGCAGCTTAACTACAGGAGACGGGGAGCTGTTTTTT
once,TRBJ1-1,.,TRBV4-3,CASKGVNTEAFF,TGCGCCAGCAAGGGAGTGAACACTGAAGCTTTCTTT